The 22 T cell receptor beta chains below were found in one sample sequenced in a study of spatial heterogeneity in lung cancer. TCRdb called the 5' RACE reads again in MiXCR, with one record for every CDR3 protein. This table holds a few thousand distinct CDR3 sequences, roughly 55% found once. Documented time point: blood at routine non-recurrence follow-up after resection. This specimen consisted of PBMCs, obtained at follow-up. The receptors were sampled from a female donor with early-stage non-small cell lung cancer.

Only a few counts were recorded for this clonotype. Because this beta chain is a stray read in a library intended to capture alpha chains, its abundance should not be given much weight. The rearrangement links TRBV5-1 to TRBJ2-7; 10 positions match TRBD2. Unmatched junction bases numbered 4, after V lost 0 bases and J lost 4 bases. This CDR3 region has 15 residues. The germline CDR1 and CDR2 sequences are SGHRS and YFSETQ. CDR3 DNA sequence: TGCGCCAGCAGCTTGGTAGCTAGCGGGAGATACGAGCAGTACTTC. This sequence encodes CASSLVASGRYEQYF.

Regarding this clonotype: The library was built for alpha chains, so this beta chain is an off-target read and its size means little. The rearrangement uses TRBV6-2 or TRBV6-3 and TRBJ2-3; D unclear. Trimming shortened V by 4 bases and J by 4 bases, and 9 bases separated the two germline ends. Germline CDR1 and CDR2: MNHEY and SVGEGT. This CDR3 has 13 residues. CDR3 amino acids: CASSLNWADTQYF. Here the CDR3 DNA reads TGTGCCAGCAGTTTGAATTGGGCAGATACGCAGTATTTT.

Concerning this clonotype: This beta chain appears as a stray read in a library generated for alpha chains; its size is not informative. The chain joins TRBV11-3 to TRBJ2-2, with D tentatively TRBD2 (5 bases). CDR3 length: 14 residues. Trimming stripped 1 base from V and 4 bases from J, with 7 bases between. Germline values: CDR1 SGHNT, CDR2 YENEEA. The CDR3 bases are TGTGCCAGCAGCTTAGGCGGGCGCACCGGGGAGCTGTTTTTT. Its translation: CASSLGGRTGELFF.

Note on this clonotype: Found in a library prepared for alpha chains, this beta chain is an off-target read, and its abundance has little meaning. This chain joins TRBV10-3 and TRBJ2-1; D is unresolved. V was cut by 6 bases and J by 0 bases, with 15 bases left in between. The CDR3 contains 16 residues. Germline-derived CDR1 and CDR2 are ENHRY and SYGVKD. The CDR3 coding sequence is TGTGCCATCAGCTCAGGCGGCGAATTCTCCTACAATGAGCAGTTCTTC. This encodes CAISSGGEFSYNEQFF.

Points on this clonotype: This beta chain slipped into a library made for alpha chains as a stray read, so its size is not meaningful. This chain joins TRBV6-5 and TRBJ2-2; D may be TRBD1 or TRBD2 (5 bases each). The germline CDR1 and CDR2 sequences are MNHEY and SVGAGI. V lost 7 bases, J lost 7 bases, and 16 bases lay in between. The CDR3 sequence is 14 residues long. Written as DNA, the CDR3 is TGTGCCAGCACCTTGTTCGGGGCGGGCGGGGAGCTGTTTTTT. Its translation: CASTLFGAGGELFF.

A remark on this clonotype: This beta chain represents an off-target read in a library built for alpha chains; its size is of limited meaning. The chain uses TRBV19 and TRBJ2-2, with 8 bases lining up with TRBD2. The germline CDR1 and CDR2 sequences are LNHDA and SQIVND (reference sequence). The CDR3 totals 15 residues. V trimming: 6 bases; J trimming: 1 base; junction bases outside the gene matches: 4. In DNA form, the CDR3 reads TGTGCCAGTAGCTTTAGCGGGGTGAACACCGGGGAGCTGTTTTTT. This encodes CASSFSGVNTGELFF. Using reference TRBV19 and TRBJ2-2 for the parts outside the CDR3, the full variable domain is DGGITQSPKYLFRKEGQNVTLSCEQNLNHDAMYWYRQDPGQGLRLIYYSQIVNDFQKGDIAEGYSVSREKKESFPLTVTSAQKNPTAFYLCASSFSGVNTGELFFGEGSRLTVL.

This clonotype is a singleton in its sample. The size of this beta chain means little, since it is a stray read in a library made for alpha chains. This chain uses TRBV7-9 with TRBJ1-1; unclear D gene. The germline CDR1 and CDR2 sequences are SEHNR and FQNEAQ (reference sequence). The CDR3 consists of 13 residues. V lost 3 bases to trimming and J lost 5 bases, with 10 bases between them. The DNA of the CDR3 is TGTGCCAGCAGCTTTTCCTCGGAGACTGAAGCTTTCTTT. Protein product: CASSFSSETEAFF.

This clonotype was counted a few times. Since the library was made to target alpha chains, this beta chain is a stray read and its abundance is not meaningful. The chain uses TRBV18 and TRBJ2-7; D uncertain. The germline V gene encodes CDR1 KGHSH and CDR2 LQKENI. V lost 2 bases to trimming and J lost 11 bases, with 19 bases between them. This CDR3 comprises 14 residues. The chain's CDR3 is CASSPSLGAELEYF. CDR3 in DNA: TGTGCCAGCTCACCATCTCTCGGCGCCGAATTGGAGTACTTC.

As regards this clonotype: Within a library made for alpha chains, this beta chain is off target, and its count is uninformative. V and J are TRBV28 and TRBJ1-1; no definite D call. The CDR3 runs to 14 residues. The germline gives CDR1 MDHEN, CDR2 SYDVKM. Trimming removed 5 bases from V and 0 bases from J, with 10 bases in between. CDR3 nucleotides: TGTGCCAGCAGTGACTGGCTCATGAACACTGAAGCTTTCTTT. This codes for CASSDWLMNTEAFF.

In its sample, this clonotype was seen a few times. The library was built for alpha chains, so this beta chain is an off-target read and its size means little. The chain has TRBV6-1 and TRBJ2-3; TRBD2 agrees at 13 bases. CDR3 length: 19 residues. J was trimmed by 4 bases and V by 1 base; bases with no gene match: 11. Germline CDR1 reads MNHNS; CDR2 reads SASEGT. The CDR3 here is CASSEGRTSGSRLADTQYF. CDR3 DNA sequence: TGTGCCAGCAGTGAAGGGAGGACTAGCGGGAGCAGATTGGCAGATACGCAGTATTTT.

Details on this clonotype: This beta chain appears as a stray read in a library generated for alpha chains; its size is not informative. The chain links TRBV24-1 to TRBJ2-7; D not resolved. Germline lookup yields CDR1 KGHDR and CDR2 SFDVKD. V was pared by 8 bases and J by 2 bases, with 15 bases between. The CDR3 spans 14 residues. The CDR3 reads CATTEKRRAYEQYF. DNA of the CDR3: TGTGCCACCACCGAAAAAAGACGGGCCTACGAGCAGTACTTC.

In regard to this clonotype: This beta chain is an unintended read in a library built for alpha chains; its size means little. The chain links TRBV4-1 to TRBJ2-1, with a weak D call TRBD2 (6 bases). The CDR3 consists of 14 residues. V lost 2 bases and J lost 7, with 12 bases in between. The germline V gene has CDR1 MGHRA and CDR2 YSYEKL. The CDR3 nucleotides read TGCGCCAGCAGCCAAAGGGACTGGGTTAATGAGCAGTTCTTC. Translating it yields CASSQRDWVNEQFF.

Note on this clonotype: This beta chain slipped into a library made for alpha chains as a stray read, so its size is not meaningful. The chain is built from TRBV29-1 and TRBJ2-1; TRBD2 is a possible D gene (5 bases). The V and J ends lost 5 bases and 4 bases respectively, with 6 bases between them. CDR3 length: 11 amino acids. CDR1 and CDR2 from the germline V gene are SQVTM and ANQGSEA. CDR3 region: CSVSGYNEQFF. In DNA form, the CDR3 reads TGCAGCGTTTCGGGATACAATGAGCAGTTCTTC.

About this clonotype itself: Being off target in a library aimed at alpha chains, this beta chain has a size of little meaning. The CDR3 DNA follows: TGCAGTGCTGGCCCCGGAGCGGGAGGGCCGAGGGAGCAGTACTTC. Its protein is CSAGPGAGGPREQYF. V is TRBV20-1 and J is TRBJ2-7, with TRBD2 matching 10 bases. The length of the CDR3 is 15 residues. The V segment lost 5 bases and the J segment 7 bases; nucleotides outside the gene matches: 14. Germline V gene lookup returns CDR1 DFQATT and CDR2 SNEGSKA (reference sequence).

Concerning this clonotype itself: The size of this beta chain means little, since it is a stray read in a library made for alpha chains. This chain connects TRBV7-9 to TRBJ1-1; D possibly corresponds to TRBD1 (5 bases). The CDR3 loop spans 14 amino acids. The V end lost 3 bases, the J end lost 8 bases, and 16 bases lay between the germline ends. Germline V gene sequence: CDR1 SEHNR, CDR2 FQNEAQ (reference sequence). The CDR3 DNA is TGTGCCAGCAGCTTGAGGGGACGGGAGTTCGAAGCTTTCTTT. Amino acid sequence: CASSLRGREFEAFF.

This clonotype occurred a few times. Because the library targeted alpha chains, this beta chain is an off-target read whose size means little. The chain recombines TRBV20-1 with TRBJ2-4; 11 nucleotides align to TRBD2. Trimming removed 0 bases from V and 6 bases from J; junction bases left unmatched: 1. The CDR3 has 14 amino acids. The germline CDR1 and CDR2 sequences are DFQATT and SNEGSKA (reference sequence). The CDR3 is CSARELAGGNIQYF. CDR3 DNA sequence: TGCAGTGCTAGAGAGCTAGCGGGAGGAAACATTCAGTACTTC.

This clonotype has just a few counts. This beta chain is an unintended read in a library built for alpha chains; its size means little. This chain links TRBV7-9 with TRBJ2-6, with D possibly being TRBD2 (6 bases). Germline CDR1 is SEHNR and CDR2 is FQNEAQ (reference sequence). V shed 5 bases and J shed 0 bases, with 14 bases lying between them. The CDR3 length is 17 residues. CDR3 DNA: TGTGCCAGCAGCCTCGATGGGGGGTCCTCTGGGGCCAACGTCCTGACTTTC. Translation gives CASSLDGGSSGANVLTF.

Concerning this clonotype: Within a library made for alpha chains, this beta chain is off target, and its count is uninformative. This chain links TRBV9 with TRBJ2-3, with TRBD2 matching over 16 bases. The CDR3 is 17 residues long. J lost 6 bases, V lost 4 bases, and 8 bases had no gene match. Per the germline V gene, CDR1 is SGDLS and CDR2 is YYNGEE. CDR3 in amino acids: CASSTAGTSGGADTQYF. DNA of the CDR3: TGTGCCAGCAGCACCGCCGGGACTAGCGGGGGGGCCGATACGCAGTATTTT.

A word on this clonotype: Since it is a stray read in a library aimed at alpha chains, this beta chain has a size that is not meaningful. The V and J genes are TRBV21-1 and TRBJ2-7. TRBV21-1 is listed as a pseudogene. This CDR3 has 11 amino acids. The CDR3 region is CASISTYEQYF. DNA of the CDR3: TGTGCCAGCATCTCAACGTACGAGCAGTACTTC.

This clonotype appeared a few times. For a library built for alpha chains, this beta chain is a stray read; little rests on its size. V usage is TRBV20-1 and J usage is TRBJ2-1, with D possibly TRBD1 on 6 matching bases. V lost 6 bases to trimming and J lost 0 bases, with 18 bases between them. Germline values: CDR1 DFQATT, CDR2 SNEGSKA (reference sequence). There are 16 residues in the CDR3. In DNA, the CDR3 is TGCAGTGCCCCGGACAGAGGGGGAAGCTCCTACAATGAGCAGTTCTTC. It specifies CSAPDRGGSSYNEQFF.

This clonotype was seen only a few times. Because this beta chain is a stray read in a library intended to capture alpha chains, its abundance should not be given much weight. This rearrangement joins TRBV7-3 to TRBJ2-1, with 9 bases fitting TRBD2. With 5 bases clipped from V and 0 bases from J, the junction kept 14 bases outside the gene matches. The germline gives CDR1 SGHTA, CDR2 FQGTGA. The length of the CDR3 is 19 residues. The CDR3 sequence: CASSPLGTSFVGSYNEQFF. DNA for the CDR3: TGTGCCAGCAGCCCCCTGGGGACTAGCTTCGTGGGCTCCTACAATGAGCAGTTCTTC.

This clonotype was seen a handful of times. This beta chain is a stray sequence in a library constructed for alpha chains; its clone size is not meaningful. The rearrangement links TRBV6-6 to TRBJ2-3; no clear D gene. Germline assignment: CDR1 MNHNY and CDR2 SVGAGI (reference sequence). V lost 11 bases and J 10 bases, leaving 22 bases between the germline ends. CDR3 length: 13 amino acids. The CDR3 nucleotides are TGTGCCTCCTCCTACGAGACTCGCCTCGCGCAGTATTTT. Translation gives CASSYETRLAQYF.